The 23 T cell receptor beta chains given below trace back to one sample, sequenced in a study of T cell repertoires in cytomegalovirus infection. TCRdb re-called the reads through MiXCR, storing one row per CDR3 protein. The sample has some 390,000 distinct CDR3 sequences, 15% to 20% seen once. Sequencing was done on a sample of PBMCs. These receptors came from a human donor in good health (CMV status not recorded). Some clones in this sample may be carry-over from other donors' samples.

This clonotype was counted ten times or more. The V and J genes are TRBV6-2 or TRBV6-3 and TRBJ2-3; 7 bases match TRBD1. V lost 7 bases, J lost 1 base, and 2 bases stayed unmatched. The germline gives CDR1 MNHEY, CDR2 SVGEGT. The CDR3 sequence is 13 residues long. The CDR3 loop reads CASTGTGTDTQYF. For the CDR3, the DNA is TGTGCCAGCACAGGGACAGGCACAGATACGCAGTATTTT.

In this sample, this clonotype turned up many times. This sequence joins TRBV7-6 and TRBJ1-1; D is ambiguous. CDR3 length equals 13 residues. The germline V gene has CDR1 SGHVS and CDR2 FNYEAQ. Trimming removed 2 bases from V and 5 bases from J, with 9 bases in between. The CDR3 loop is CASSLSGKTEAFF. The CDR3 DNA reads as TGTGCCAGCAGCTTATCCGGGAAGACTGAAGCTTTCTTT.

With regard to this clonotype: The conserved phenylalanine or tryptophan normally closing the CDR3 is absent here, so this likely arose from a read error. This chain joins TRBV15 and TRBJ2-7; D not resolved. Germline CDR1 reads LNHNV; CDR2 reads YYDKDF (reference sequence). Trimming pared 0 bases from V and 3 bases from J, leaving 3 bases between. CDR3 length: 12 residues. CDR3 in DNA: TGTGCCACCAGCAGAGATCACTACGAGCAGTACCTC. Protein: CATSRDHYEQYL.

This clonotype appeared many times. CDR3 nucleotide sequence: TGTGCCAGCAGCTTACCGGGGGAGGGAGGGGAGACCCAGTACTTC. Translating it yields CASSLPGEGGETQYF. This chain connects TRBV7-6 to TRBJ2-5; 7 bases fit TRBD2. The CDR3 covers 15 residues. The V gene's germline CDR1 is SGHVS and CDR2 FNYEAQ. V shed 2 bases, J shed 5 bases, and the junction held 8 bases outside the gene matches.

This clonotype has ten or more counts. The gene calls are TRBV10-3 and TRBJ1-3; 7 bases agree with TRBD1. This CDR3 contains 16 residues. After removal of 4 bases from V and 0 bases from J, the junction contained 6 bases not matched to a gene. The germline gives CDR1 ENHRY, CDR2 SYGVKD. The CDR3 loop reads CAISAGTAYSGNTIYF. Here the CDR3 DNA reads TGTGCCATCAGTGCCGGGACAGCCTACTCTGGAAACACCATATATTTT.

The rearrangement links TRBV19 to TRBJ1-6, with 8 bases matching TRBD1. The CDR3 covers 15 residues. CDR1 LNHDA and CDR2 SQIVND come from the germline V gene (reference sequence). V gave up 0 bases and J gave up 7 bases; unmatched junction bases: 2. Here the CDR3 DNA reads TGTGCCAGTAGTATAGAGGGGACAGGAAATTCACCCCTCCACTTT. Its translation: CASSIEGTGNSPLHF.

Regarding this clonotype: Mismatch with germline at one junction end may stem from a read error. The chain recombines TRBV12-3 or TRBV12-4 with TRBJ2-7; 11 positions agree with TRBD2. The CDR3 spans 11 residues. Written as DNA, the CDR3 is TGTGCCAGCAGTTTGACTAGCGGGATTGATTTC. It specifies CASSLTSGIDF.

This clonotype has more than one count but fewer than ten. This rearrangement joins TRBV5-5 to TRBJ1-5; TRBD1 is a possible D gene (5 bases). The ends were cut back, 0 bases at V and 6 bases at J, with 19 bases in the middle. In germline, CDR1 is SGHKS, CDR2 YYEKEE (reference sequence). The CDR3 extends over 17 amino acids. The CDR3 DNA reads TGTGCCAGCAGCTTGGTCCTTGGGGACCGGGTTGGTCAGCCCCAGCATTTT. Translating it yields CASSLVLGDRVGQPQHF.

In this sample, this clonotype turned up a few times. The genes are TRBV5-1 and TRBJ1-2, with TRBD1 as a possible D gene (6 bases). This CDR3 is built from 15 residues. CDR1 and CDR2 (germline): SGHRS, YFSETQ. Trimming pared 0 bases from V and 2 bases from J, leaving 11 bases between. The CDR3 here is CASSLVGGRNYGYTF. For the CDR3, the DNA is TGCGCCAGCAGCTTGGTTGGGGGGCGCAACTATGGCTACACCTTC.

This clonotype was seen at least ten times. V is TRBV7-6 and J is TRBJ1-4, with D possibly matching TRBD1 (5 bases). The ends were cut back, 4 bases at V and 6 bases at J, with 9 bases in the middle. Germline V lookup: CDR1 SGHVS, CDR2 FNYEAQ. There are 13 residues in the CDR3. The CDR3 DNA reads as TGTGCCAGCAGCTGGGCCAGGGATGAAAAACTGTTTTTT. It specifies CASSWARDEKLFF.

The CDR3 DNA sequence: TGCAGTGCTAGATCCTCGGGGAACAATGAGCAGTTCTTC. This translates into CSARSSGNNEQFF. The chain couples TRBV20-1 to TRBJ2-1; maybe TRBD2 (5 bases). The length of the CDR3 is 13 residues. V was trimmed by 2 bases and J by 5 bases, leaving 10 bases between them. Germline lookup yields CDR1 DFQATT and CDR2 SNEGSKA (reference sequence).

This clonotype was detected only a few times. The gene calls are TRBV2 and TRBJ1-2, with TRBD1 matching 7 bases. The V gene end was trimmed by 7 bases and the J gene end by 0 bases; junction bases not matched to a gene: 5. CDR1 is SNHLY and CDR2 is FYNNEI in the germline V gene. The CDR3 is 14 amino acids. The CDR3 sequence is CASKRGQTNYGYTF. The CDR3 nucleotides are TGTGCCAGCAAGCGGGGACAGACTAACTATGGCTACACCTTC. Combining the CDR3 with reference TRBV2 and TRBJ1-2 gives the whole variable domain EPEVTQTPSHQVTQMGQEVILRCVPISNHLYFYWYRQILGQKVEFLVSFYNNEISEKSEIFDDQFSVERPDGSNFTLKIRSTKLEDSAMYFCASKRGQTNYGYTFGSGTRLTVV.

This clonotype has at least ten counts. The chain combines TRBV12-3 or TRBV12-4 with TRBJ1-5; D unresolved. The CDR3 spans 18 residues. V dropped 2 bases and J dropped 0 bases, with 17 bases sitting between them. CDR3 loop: CASSLKGRRRISNQPQHF. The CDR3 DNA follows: TGTGCCAGCAGTTTAAAGGGTCGTCGCCGAATTAGCAATCAGCCCCAGCATTTT.

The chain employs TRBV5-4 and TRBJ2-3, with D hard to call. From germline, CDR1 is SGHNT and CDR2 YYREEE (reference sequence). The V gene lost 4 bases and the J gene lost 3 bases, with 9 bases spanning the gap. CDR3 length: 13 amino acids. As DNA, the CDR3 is TGTGCCAGCAGCCGCGACCCGACAGATACGCAGTATTTT. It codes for CASSRDPTDTQYF.

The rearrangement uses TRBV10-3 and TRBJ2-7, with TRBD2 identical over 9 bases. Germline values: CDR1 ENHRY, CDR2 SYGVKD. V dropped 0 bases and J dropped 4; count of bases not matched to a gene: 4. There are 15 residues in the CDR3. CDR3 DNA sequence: TGTGCCATCAGTGAGTCGCGGGAGGGCCGGTACGAGCAGTACTTC. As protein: CAISESREGRYEQYF.

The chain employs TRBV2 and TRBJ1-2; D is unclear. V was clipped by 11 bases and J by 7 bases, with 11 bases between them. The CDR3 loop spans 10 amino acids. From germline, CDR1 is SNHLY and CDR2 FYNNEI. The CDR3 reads CAEGYRGYTF. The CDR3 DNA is TGTGCCGAAGGGTACCGTGGCTACACCTTC.

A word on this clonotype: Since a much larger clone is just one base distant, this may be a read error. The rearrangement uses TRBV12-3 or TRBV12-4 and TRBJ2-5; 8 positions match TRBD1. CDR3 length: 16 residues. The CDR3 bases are TGTGCCGGCAGCCGGGGGACAGGTATCTTCCAAGAGACCCAGTACTTC. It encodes CAGSRGTGIFQETQYF.

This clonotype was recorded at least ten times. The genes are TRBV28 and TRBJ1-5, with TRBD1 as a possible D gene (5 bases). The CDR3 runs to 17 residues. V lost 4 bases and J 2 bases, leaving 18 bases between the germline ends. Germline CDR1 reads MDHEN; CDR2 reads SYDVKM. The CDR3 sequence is CASSSSGNGQGNQPQHF. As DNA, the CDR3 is TGTGCCAGCAGTTCCTCAGGGAACGGTCAAGGCAATCAGCCCCAGCATTTT.

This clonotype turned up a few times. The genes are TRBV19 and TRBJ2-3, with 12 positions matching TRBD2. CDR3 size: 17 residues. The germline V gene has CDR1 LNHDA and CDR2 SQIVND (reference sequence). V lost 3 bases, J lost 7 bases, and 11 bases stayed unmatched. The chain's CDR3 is CASSMTGTSGPPHTQYF. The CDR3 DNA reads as TGTGCCAGTAGTATGACTGGGACTAGCGGGCCCCCCCATACGCAGTATTTT.

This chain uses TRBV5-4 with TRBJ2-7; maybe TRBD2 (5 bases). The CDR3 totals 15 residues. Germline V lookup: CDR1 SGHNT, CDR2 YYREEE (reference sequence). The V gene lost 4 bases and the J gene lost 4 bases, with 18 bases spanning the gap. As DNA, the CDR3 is TGTGCCAGCAGCGCCGGAGGAGAGAGTAGGTACGAGCAGTACTTC. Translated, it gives CASSAGGESRYEQYF.

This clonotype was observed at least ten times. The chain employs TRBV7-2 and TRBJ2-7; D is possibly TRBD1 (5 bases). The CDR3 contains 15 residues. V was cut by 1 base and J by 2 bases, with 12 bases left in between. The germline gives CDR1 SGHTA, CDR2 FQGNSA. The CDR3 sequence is CASSLVRVPPYEQYF. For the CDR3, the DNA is TGTGCCAGCAGCTTAGTCAGGGTCCCTCCCTACGAGCAGTACTTC.

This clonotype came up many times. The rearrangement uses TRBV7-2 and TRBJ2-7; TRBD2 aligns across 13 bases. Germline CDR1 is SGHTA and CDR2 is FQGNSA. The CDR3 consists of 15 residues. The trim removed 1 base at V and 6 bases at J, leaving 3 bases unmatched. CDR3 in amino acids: CASSLGGLAGSEQYF. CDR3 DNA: TGTGCCAGCAGCTTAGGGGGACTAGCGGGAAGCGAGCAGTACTTC.

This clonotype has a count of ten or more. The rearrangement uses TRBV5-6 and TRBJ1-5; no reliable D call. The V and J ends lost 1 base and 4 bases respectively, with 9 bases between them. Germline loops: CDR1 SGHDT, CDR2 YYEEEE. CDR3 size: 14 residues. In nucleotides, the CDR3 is TGTGCCAGCAGCTTGAAAATGGGAAATCAGCCCCAGCATTTT. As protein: CASSLKMGNQPQHF. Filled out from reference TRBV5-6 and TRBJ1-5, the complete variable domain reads DAGVTQSPTHLIKTRGQQVTLRCSPKSGHDTVSWYQQALGQGPQFIFQYYEEEERQRGNFPDRFSGHQFPNYSSELNVNALLLGDSALYLCASSLKMGNQPQHFGDGTRLSIL.